This T cell receptor (beta chain) derives from a study of cytomegalovirus exposure and HLA in healthy donors. This PCR relied on a set of 60 Vbeta primers and 13 Jbeta primers. Assay: immunoSEQ multiplex PCR; the TCRdb copy retains only in-frame clones and omits some. In the table there are roughly 170,000 clones, less than 85% of which are singletons. Trimming at V came to 5 bases and at J to 2 bases, leaving 10 bases not matched to a gene. Germline V gene lookup returns CDR1 MDHEN and CDR2 SYDVKM. This CDR3 spans 17 amino acids. Sequenced input: PBMCs. The receptor's source is a male donor in good health and CMV-seronegative. J is TRBJ2-7 and V is TRBV28, with 12 bases lining up with TRBD2. Here the CDR3 reads CASSLGLAGQFTYEQYF. The CDR3 nucleotides are TGTGCCAGCAGTCTGGGACTAGCGGGTCAGTTCACCTACGAGCAGTACTTC.